This record concerns one T cell receptor (beta chain) sequence. Antigen unknown. These data originate in a study of T cell responses to AZD1222 COVID-19 vaccine. Some clones are missing from TCRdb's copy, which holds only in-frame ones; the method was immunoSEQ multiplex PCR. The sample includes about 180,000 clones, 70% to 90% of them seen just once. Study results and limitations: All repertoire sampling was performed exclusively after the peak T cell response.

This specimen was peripheral blood, taken on day 0 of AZD1222 vaccination. The receptor's source is an adult in good health.

The CDR3 loop reads CASRGFGQSTANTIYF. The CDR3 DNA follows: TGTGCCAGTAGAGGATTTGGACAGTCCACCGCAAACACCATATATTTT. V is TRBV19 and J is TRBJ1-3, with TRBD1 as a possible D gene (6 bases). The CDR3 length is 16 residues. CDR1 and CDR2 from the germline V gene are LNHDA and SQIVND (reference sequence). Between the trimmed V and J ends, which lost 6 bases and 6 bases, there was a span of 21 bases.